Given below is one T cell receptor (beta chain) in context. What it binds is not known. Germline assignment: CDR1 KGHSH and CDR2 LQKENI. This CDR3 contains 13 residues. V was shortened by 4 bases and J by 6 bases, with 11 bases between the two germline ends. The entry originates in a study of vaccination and CD4 T cells after COVID-19. As for the study in general: Comprising six males and four females, the convalescent participants counted two Hispanic individuals among them. The BNT162b2 or mRNA-1273 vaccine was given to participants in two doses.

Treatment denoted: approximately 10-day PBMC culture with coronavirus spike peptide pools or control peptides (ViraFEST assay). These CD4+ T cells came from an unexposed donor, sampled before the COVID-19 pandemic (2011-2018). Cultured CD4+ T-cell DNA underwent Oncomine TCR Beta short-read sequencing. TCRdb reprocessed the PCR reads via MiXCR and lists one record per CDR3 protein. The repertoire holds fewer than 5,000 distinct CDR3 sequences, with around 43% as singletons. Study outcomes and limitations: Convalescent patients were relatively few, and early post-infection timepoints were missing.

This chain links TRBV18 with TRBJ2-3; the D gene is possibly TRBD1 (5 bases). The sequencing sample was made of CD4+ T cells from blood, cultured in vitro. This receptor was identified in a human donor in good health. The DNA for the CDR3 is TGTGCCAGCTCACAGGGGTTGGAGGATACGCAGTATTTT. Its translation: CASSQGLEDTQYF.